These 15 T cell receptor beta chains came from one sample sequenced in a study of shared clonotypes between healthy human individuals. TCRdb keeps only in-frame clones here, not all; method: immunoSEQ multiplex PCR. The sample yields around 940,000 clones, around three quarters seen once. Material: memory CD4+ T cells sorted from blood. Indicated subset: CD45RA-negative fraction. Source of these receptors: a young man in good health.

J is TRBJ1-2 and V is TRBV27; D may be TRBD1 (6 bases). This CDR3 spans 14 amino acids. Germline CDR1 and CDR2: MNHEY and SMNVEV (reference sequence). Deletions cut 6 bases from V and 4 bases from J, with 15 bases between. CDR3 bases: TGTGCCAGCAGCTCACAGGGTCGCTTCTATGGCTACACCTTC. Translation gives CASSSQGRFYGYTF.

The chain joins TRBV5-1 to TRBJ2-5; 10 nucleotides align to TRBD1. Germline values: CDR1 SGHRS, CDR2 YFSETQ. The CDR3 totals 15 residues. The V segment lost 4 bases and the J segment 5 bases; nucleotides outside the gene matches: 8. CDR3 loop: CASSTRQGASETQYF. CDR3 coding DNA: TGCGCCAGCAGCACCCGACAGGGGGCCTCGGAGACCCAGTACTTC. The variable domain in full, completed from reference TRBV5-1 and TRBJ2-5, reads KAGVTQTPRYLIKTRGQQVTLSCSPISGHRSVSWYQQTPGQGLQFLFEYFSETQRNKGNFPGRFSGRQFSNSRSEMNVSTLELGDSALYLCASSTRQGASETQYFGPGTRLLVL.

This chain joins TRBV7-2 and TRBJ1-5; D is unresolved. Trimming took 8 bases from V and 1 from J, leaving 15 bases between them. Germline V CDR1 and CDR2: SGHTA, FQGNSA. The CDR3 sequence is 15 residues long. CDR3 sequence reads: CASLLAPGSNQPQHF. CDR3 nucleotides: TGTGCCAGCCTCTTGGCCCCTGGCAGCAATCAGCCCCAGCATTTT.

This clone appeared a few times. The V and J genes are TRBV19 and TRBJ1-1, with D unclear. The CDR3 contains 13 residues. Germline V CDR1 and CDR2: LNHDA, SQIVND (reference sequence). V was clipped by 5 bases and J by 0 bases, with 7 bases between them. The CDR3 bases are TGTGCCAGTAGTTCCCACTTGAACACTGAAGCTTTCTTT. It is translated as CASSSHLNTEAFF.

The J gene is TRBJ2-3, the V gene TRBV9; 10 bases are shared with TRBD1. Germline CDR1 is SGDLS and CDR2 is YYNGEE. The CDR3 contains 16 residues. V shed 2 bases, J shed 1 base, and the junction held 4 bases outside the gene matches. CDR3 in amino acids: CASSVTGTGGTDTQYF. The CDR3 DNA reads TGTGCCAGCAGCGTGACCGGGACAGGGGGCACAGATACGCAGTATTTT.

Concerning this clone itself: The sample carries other DNA sequences with the same CDR3. The CDR3, as DNA: TGTGCCAGCCGCCGGGACGGCAATCAGCCCCAGCATTTT. Its protein is CASRRDGNQPQHF. The chain recombines TRBV28 with TRBJ1-5, with a weak D call TRBD1 (5 bases). The CDR3 runs to 13 residues. The germline V and J ends were trimmed by 8 bases and 2 bases, with 10 bases remaining between them. Germline V gene lookup returns CDR1 MDHEN and CDR2 SYDVKM.

The chain combines TRBV7-8 with TRBJ2-7, with 11 bases that match TRBD1. Germline V gives CDR1 SGHVS, CDR2 FQNEAQ. V shed 3 bases and J 0 bases; nucleotides not matched to a gene: 4. This CDR3 spans 16 amino acids. The DNA of the CDR3 is TGTGCCAGCAGCTTGCAAGGACAGGGGGCCTCCTACGAGCAGTACTTC. Translation gives CASSLQGQGASYEQYF.

The chain uses TRBV27 and TRBJ2-2; D remains unclear. The CDR3 is made up of 13 amino acids. Trimming left V 6 bases short and J 6 bases short, with 11 bases between. In germline, CDR1 is MNHEY, CDR2 SMNVEV (reference sequence). The CDR3 loop reads CASSPLSSGELFF. The CDR3 nucleotides read TGTGCCAGCAGCCCTTTATCCTCCGGGGAGCTGTTTTTT.

This clone was seen just once. V and J are TRBV28 and TRBJ1-2; 7 bases align to TRBD1. The ends lost 6 bases at V and 0 bases at J; junction bases unmatched: 22. The CDR3 loop spans 20 amino acids. Germline CDR1 MDHEN, CDR2 SYDVKM. Here the CDR3 DNA reads TGTGCCAGCAGCCCAACAGGGGCCAGAGTTAAGTCTCGCTCTAACTATGGCTACACCTTC. This translates into CASSPTGARVKSRSNYGYTF.

The chain uses TRBV4-1 and TRBJ2-7; D is undetermined. Between the trimmed V and J ends, which lost 2 bases and 3 bases, there was a span of 11 bases. This CDR3 comprises 14 residues. Germline CDR1 is MGHRA and CDR2 is YSYEKL. The DNA for the CDR3 is TGCGCCAGCAGCCAACCGCTGATGGGCTACGAGCAGTACTTC. Residues: CASSQPLMGYEQYF.

The table lists this clone with a count of one. The chain recombines TRBV10-3 with TRBJ2-5; D remains unclear. Trimming pared 2 bases from V and 5 bases from J, leaving 9 bases between. This CDR3 is built from 13 residues. CDR1 and CDR2 (germline): ENHRY, SYGVKD. The CDR3 DNA is TGTGCCATCAGTGAGAGATCTTGGGAGACCCAGTACTTC. It is translated as CAISERSWETQYF.

The V gene is TRBV7-2, the J gene TRBJ2-1; tentative D call: TRBD2 (6 bases). V lost 6 bases and J lost 3, with 18 bases in between. This CDR3 spans 16 amino acids. Germline CDR1 is SGHTA and CDR2 is FQGNSA. CDR3 DNA: TGTGCCAGCAGACCCACCAGGACTACACTCTACAATGAGCAGTTCTTC. It translates to CASRPTRTTLYNEQFF.

The J gene is TRBJ1-1, the V gene TRBV5-4; D not certain. The germline CDR1 and CDR2 sequences are SGHNT and YYREEE (reference sequence). The V gene lost 3 bases and the J gene lost 3 bases, with 15 bases spanning the gap. The CDR3 is 15 residues long. The CDR3 DNA follows: TGTGCCAGCAGCTGGTCCCCGGGAGAAGACACTGAAGCTTTCTTT. Its translation: CASSWSPGEDTEAFF.

The sample holds a few counts of this clone. The chain has TRBV7-2 and TRBJ1-5, with 9 bases that match TRBD1. Germline CDR1 reads SGHTA; CDR2 reads FQGNSA. This CDR3 is built from 15 residues. J gave up 5 bases and V 5 bases, and 7 bases lay outside the gene matches. CDR3: CASSGRDRVHQPQHF. DNA for the CDR3: TGTGCCAGCAGCGGCCGGGACAGGGTTCATCAGCCCCAGCATTTT.

Regarding this clone: Different DNA sequences within this sample yield the same CDR3. This chain links TRBV5-1 with TRBJ1-1; D is uncertain. This CDR3 has 11 residues. V was clipped by 0 bases and J by 5 bases, with 2 bases between them. Germline assignment: CDR1 SGHRS and CDR2 YFSETQ. The CDR3 loop reads CASSLETEAFF. The CDR3 nucleotides are TGCGCCAGCAGCTTGGAGACTGAAGCTTTCTTT.